This T cell receptor (beta chain) was profiled in a study of CD8+ T cells in alopecia areata. The overall study: Treated patients were dosed with oral tofacitinib, taking 5 to 10 mg twice daily.

V lost 7 bases, J lost 5 bases, and 13 bases stayed unmatched. The germline V gene has CDR1 MNHEY and CDR2 SMNVEV (reference sequence). The CDR3 is made up of 15 amino acids. Collected material from alopecia areata patients comprised lesional scalp punch biopsies and peripheral blood. General study findings and limits: Relative to mice, TCR sharing across patients was less clear, a difference possibly HLA-related. Clonality in lesional scalp, especially alopecia totalis/universalis, exceeded that of normal scalp.

Worth noting for this clone: Its antigen is still unknown.

Reverse transcribed after extraction, RNA yielded cDNA as the sequencing template. Profiling relied on immunoSEQ multiplex PCR, and the TCRdb table lists in-frame clones only, not all of them. The sample lists under 75,000 clones, under 55% seen once, with 17% in the top ten. The V call is TRBV27, the J call TRBJ2-7, with 8 nucleotides matching TRBD1. Specimen: CD8+ T cells sorted from blood, collected at week 0. This sequence originates from a human donor with alopecia areata. The CDR3 sequence is CASNIRQGAFHEQYF. The CDR3 DNA is TGTGCCAGCAACATACGTCAGGGGGCGTTCCACGAGCAGTACTTC.